The rows below give T cell receptor beta chains drawn from one sample of a study of radiotherapy plus CTLA-4 blockade in lung cancer. Method: immunoSEQ multiplex PCR; TCRdb's copy keeps in-frame clones and lacks some. The sample contains some 40,000 clones, over 60% of which appear only once. Sequencing was performed on peripheral blood, taken from a patient treated with radiotherapy plus ipilimumab. These receptor sequences come from a human donor with non-small cell lung cancer whose response to radiotherapy plus ipilimumab could not be evaluated. The CDR3 runs from the conserved cysteine through the conserved F or W. Fields, in order: V gene, J gene, clone size, D gene, CDR3 DNA, CDR3 protein. D genes are given only for firm matches. For some rows the clone size is stated as once, few or many, or as a class when expanded; others skip it.

TRBV28	TRBJ1-5	.	.	TGTGCCAGCAGTTTAGGCAGGGCAGATCAGCCCCAGCATTTT	CASSLGRADQPQHF
TRBV4-1	TRBJ1-4	few	TRBD1	TGCGCCAGCAGCCAAGATGGGACAGGGGGTGAAAAACTGTTTTTT	CASSQDGTGGEKLFF
TRBV5-6	TRBJ1-4	.	.	TGTGCCAGCAGAAAACAGGGAGGGGAGGAAAAACTGTTTTTT	CASRKQGGEEKLFF
TRBV5-1	TRBJ1-1	.	.	TGCGCCAGCAGCTTGTTGTCCCGGGAGTTGAACACTGAAGCTTTCTTT	CASSLLSRELNTEAFF
TRBV30	TRBJ2-7	.	.	TGTGCCTGGAGCCCTTTGGAGTTGGAAGCCTACGAGCAGTACTTC	CAWSPLELEAYEQYF
TRBV2	TRBJ2-7	.	.	TGTGCCAGCAGTAAGACAGTACCCTACGAGCAGTACTTC	CASSKTVPYEQYF
TRBV19	TRBJ2-1	.	TRBD1	TGTGCCAGTAGTGAAAGCCCGACAGGGCACAATGAGCAGTTCTTC	CASSESPTGHNEQFF
TRBV6-5	TRBJ1-3	once	TRBD1	TGTGCCAGCAGGGGGACAGACTCTGGAAACACCATATATTTT	CASRGTDSGNTIYF
TRBV7-6	TRBJ2-2	.	.	TGTGCCAGCAGCTTACGGGTCACCGGGGAGCTGTTTTTT	CASSLRVTGELFF
TRBV18	TRBJ1-2	.	TRBD1	TGTGCCAGCTCACCTCCGGGACAGGGGCCCGACACCTTC	CASSPPGQGPDTF
TRBV7-3	TRBJ2-5	.	TRBD2	TGTGCCAGCAGCTTAGCGGGACTAGCGGGAGAGACCCAGTACTTC	CASSLAGLAGETQYF
TRBV5-1	TRBJ1-6	.	.	TGCGCCAGCAGCATCAACCCCAGGGGATCCTATAATTCACCCCTCCACTTT	CASSINPRGSYNSPLHF
TRBV2	TRBJ2-2	.	.	TGTGCCAGCAGTTCACAGGGATTCGCCGGGGAGCTGTTTTTT	CASSSQGFAGELFF
TRBV27	TRBJ1-4	once	.	TGTGCCAGCCATACGGCCGGGAGCGAAAAACTGTTTTTT	CASHTAGSEKLFF
TRBV4-1	TRBJ2-4	few	.	TGCGCCAGCAGCCCCCGACAGGTGGTAGCCAAAAACATTCAGTACTTC	CASSPRQVVAKNIQYF
TRBV5-6	TRBJ2-7	.	.	TGTGCCAGTACAGAACAGTTCTTCGGCGAGCAGTACTTC	CASTEQFFGEQYF
TRBV6-1	TRBJ1-1	.	.	TGTGCCAGCAGTGCAATGTGGAACACTGAAGCTTTCTTT	CASSAMWNTEAFF
TRBV28	TRBJ1-2	.	.	TGTGCCAGCAGCTTAGGACAGATGCTTGGCTACACCTTC	CASSLGQMLGYTF
TRBV7-2	TRBJ2-5	.	TRBD1	TGTGCCAGCAGCTTAGGGCGGACAGGGGGCGCCGAGACCCAGTACTTC	CASSLGRTGGAETQYF
TRBV6-6	TRBJ1-1	few	.	TGTGCCAGCAGTGAGGTTGGCGCGAACACTGAAGCTTTCTTT	CASSEVGANTEAFF
TRBV9	TRBJ2-3	.	TRBD2	TGTGCCAGCAGCGTAGCCGGGGGGTACACAGATACGCAGTATTTT	CASSVAGGYTDTQYF
TRBV7-6	TRBJ2-7	.	.	TGTGCCAGCAGCTTAGGCGTCTCCTACGAGCAGTACTTC	CASSLGVSYEQYF
TRBV9	TRBJ1-3	.	.	TGTGCCAGCAGACCAGACAACTCTGGAAACACCATATATTTT	CASRPDNSGNTIYF
TRBV5-1	TRBJ2-6	.	TRBD1	TGCGCCAGCAGCCCAGGGACAGGGGTCTCTGGGGCCAACGTCCTGACTTTC	CASSPGTGVSGANVLTF
TRBV19	TRBJ2-7	once	.	TGTGCCAGTAGTATAGAAAACAGCCCCTTCTACGAGCAGTACTTC	CASSIENSPFYEQYF
TRBV6-6	TRBJ2-1	.	TRBD2	TGTGCCAGCAGTTACCTATCTAGCGGGAGGGTTAATGAGCAGTTCTTC	CASSYLSSGRVNEQFF
TRBV7-3	TRBJ2-3	.	TRBD2	TGTGCCAGCAGCTTAAGCCCCCTAGCGGCCGTCACAGATACGCAGTATTTT	CASSLSPLAAVTDTQYF
TRBV6-5	TRBJ2-5	.	.	TGTGCCAGCCAAGAAGCGGGTACTCTGGAGACCCAGTACTTC	CASQEAGTLETQYF
TRBV10-2	TRBJ2-7	.	TRBD1	TGCGCCAGCAGTGAGAGACAGGGTCTCTACGAGCAGTACTTC	CASSERQGLYEQYF
TRBV11-2	TRBJ2-7	.	TRBD2	TGTGCCAGCAGCTTAGATGGACTAGCGGGGGGCGAGCAGTACTTC	CASSLDGLAGGEQYF
TRBV20-1	TRBJ2-1	.	TRBD1	TGCAGTGCTAGAGATGGGACAGGGCAGTTCTTC	CSARDGTGQFF
TRBV30	TRBJ1-5	once	TRBD1	TGTGCCTGGTCGATTTCCGGGACAGGCAATCAGCCCCAGCATTTT	CAWSISGTGNQPQHF
TRBV28	TRBJ1-1	.	.	TGTGCCAGCAGTCCCCACCGAAGACAGTTGAACACTGAAGCTTTCTTT	CASSPHRRQLNTEAFF
TRBV9	TRBJ2-1	.	TRBD2	TGTGCCAGCAGCGCCCATATTAGCGGGGCGGATATACCCGAGCAGTTCTTC	CASSAHISGADIPEQFF
TRBV6-1	TRBJ1-3	.	.	TGTGCCAGCAGCTATAGGGGGACTGGAAACACCATATATTTT	CASSYRGTGNTIYF
TRBV5-1	TRBJ1-1	.	.	TGCGCCAGCAGCTGGACAGTGGACACTGAAGCTTTCTTT	CASSWTVDTEAFF
TRBV11-2	TRBJ2-5	.	.	TGTGCCAGCAGCTTTACGATCGGTGGGACCCAGTACTTC	CASSFTIGGTQYF
TRBV19	TRBJ1-4	few	TRBD1	TGTGCCAGTAGTACCAGGACAGGGGATTCGGCTAATGAAAAACTGTTTTTT	CASSTRTGDSANEKLFF
TRBV27	TRBJ2-1	.	TRBD2	TGTGCCAGCAGTCCCACTGGGGTAGCGGGCCTCTACAATGAGCAGTTCTTC	CASSPTGVAGLYNEQFF
TRBV4-3	TRBJ1-6	few	.	TGCGCCAGCAGCCGCCCAGGGGTTTCACCCCTCCACTTT	CASSRPGVSPLHF
TRBV28	TRBJ1-2	.	TRBD1	TGTGCCAGCAGTTCCGGGACAGGGGGCGCTCATGGCTACACCTTC	CASSSGTGGAHGYTF
TRBV4-1	TRBJ2-1	.	TRBD2	TGCGCCAGCAGCCAGGGTGGAGGTCTGGAGGGGACTACGGGTTTCCACAATGAGCAGTTCTTC	CASSQGGGLEGTTGFHNEQFF
TRBV28	TRBJ1-6	.	TRBD1	TGTGCCAGCAGTACCCCCGGCAGGGGGCAATCACCCCTCCACTTT	CASSTPGRGQSPLHF
TRBV9	TRBJ1-1	.	.	TGTGCCAGCAGCGGACAAGCGGACAGCTACACTGAAGCTTTCTTT	CASSGQADSYTEAFF
TRBV28	TRBJ2-5	few	.	TGTGCCAGCAGTTTTAGGAAGCGGATCCCGATGAAGGAGACCCAGTACTTC	CASSFRKRIPMKETQYF
TRBV4-3	TRBJ2-7	.	.	TGCGCCAGCAGCCAGACTGGGGGGGGCAAAGGCTCCTACGAGCAGTACTTC	CASSQTGGGKGSYEQYF
TRBV9	TRBJ2-1	.	.	TGTGCCAGCAGCGTAGCTATGGGGGCTGGTGGTAGTGAGCAGTTCTTC	CASSVAMGAGGSEQFF
TRBV5-1	TRBJ1-3	.	.	TGCGCCAGCAGCCCAGGGGAAGGTTATAGAGGAAACACCATATATTTT	CASSPGEGYRGNTIYF
TRBV5-1	TRBJ2-3	once	TRBD1	TGCGCCAGCAGCTTGCGGACAGGGGTGGGCACAGATACGCAGTATTTT	CASSLRTGVGTDTQYF
TRBV6-5	TRBJ2-1	.	TRBD2	TGTGCCAGCAGTCCACTAGCGGGAATCAGTAATGAGCAGTTCTTC	CASSPLAGISNEQFF
TRBV11-2	TRBJ1-1	once	.	TGTGCCAGCAGCCCTTCCCTAGGTGAAGCTTTCTTT	CASSPSLGEAFF
TRBV19	TRBJ2-7	.	TRBD1	TGTGCCAGTAGTATAGGCGTGGACAGGGGCGAGCAGTACTTC	CASSIGVDRGEQYF
TRBV28	TRBJ2-7	once	TRBD2	TGTGCCAGCAGTTTGGTGACTAGCGGGACCTACAAGCAGTACTTC	CASSLVTSGTYKQYF
TRBV20-1	TRBJ2-3	.	.	TGCAGTGCTAGTGTCGGCGGTCAACGGTATTTT	CSASVGGQRYF